The TCR beta chain under discussion was sequenced for a study of blood T cell repertoires in COVID-19. At the level of the study: Nucleic acid was either cDNA or gDNA, and it came from T cells, B-cell-depleted T cells, or PBMCs.

In the original workflow: Amplification of reference gene primers provided the estimated nucleated cell counts. The repertoire was sequenced with immunoSEQ multiplex PCR; TCRdb's copy has only in-frame clones and lacks some. D and trimming were read from the DNA, whereas the V and J calls and clone size are those reported in that table. The sample holds around 200,000 clones, 80% seen once. Donors were grouped by their self-reported clinical history. CDR1 and CDR2 (germline): SGHTA, FQGNSA. Between the trimmed V and J ends, which lost 1 base and 2 bases, there was a span of 5 bases. This CDR3 is 13 amino acids long. Note on this clone: Within the sample, other DNA sequences also encode this same CDR3.

This clonotype was obtained from a woman aged 40 to 50 with acute COVID-19. The sample consisted of PBMCs or T cells enriched from blood (not recorded which). This rearrangement joins TRBV7-2 to TRBJ1-2; D call uncertain. The DNA of the CDR3 is TGTGCCAGCAGCTTAGGAGGAAACTATGGCTACACCTTC. As protein: CASSLGGNYGYTF.